One sample yielded the 22 T cell receptor beta chains listed below, sequenced in a study of blood T cell repertoires in COVID-19 (TCRdb year 2020). Libraries came from the immunoSEQ multiplex PCR assay. Entries here come from immuneACCESS through TCRdb and include only in-frame sequences with V and J called. Some clones fail to appear in such tables; in the studies checked, an unresolved V gene covers under half of the shortfall, and the cause of the remainder is unknown. The table for this sample lists 150,000 to 200,000 clones; 87% of them were counted only once. The ten biggest clones cover over 4.5% of the sample. Sequencing used peripheral blood. Receptors were obtained from a human donor in a cohort sampled during active COVID-19.

The chain combines TRBV6-6 with TRBJ2-4; D is unresolved. V was pared by 7 bases and J by 1 base, with 8 bases between. The V gene's germline CDR1 is MNHNY and CDR2 SVGAGI (reference sequence). The CDR3 spans 13 residues. CDR3 sequence reads: CASTPPAKNIQYF. The CDR3, as DNA: TGTGCCAGCACTCCCCCCGCCAAAAACATTCAGTACTTC.

The rearrangement joins TRBV7-9 to TRBJ1-2; D gene unclear. CDR3 length equals 15 residues. The V end lost 1 base, the J end lost 7 bases, and 16 bases lay between the germline ends. Germline V CDR1 and CDR2: SEHNR, FQNEAQ (reference sequence). Here the CDR3 DNA reads TGTGCCAGCAGCTTAGGGGTTGGGCCGCGGGTTGGCTACACCTTC. Translated: CASSLGVGPRVGYTF.

V usage is TRBV5-4 and J usage is TRBJ1-2; 9 bases match TRBD1. V shed 4 bases, J shed 5 bases, and the junction held 12 bases outside the gene matches. The V gene's germline CDR1 is SGHNT and CDR2 YYREEE (reference sequence). The CDR3 sequence is 16 residues long. The CDR3 sequence: CASSTYGTGRPYGYTF. The CDR3 region has the DNA TGTGCCAGCAGCACCTACGGGACAGGGCGTCCGTATGGCTACACCTTC.

V is TRBV3-1 (or the pseudogene TRBV3-2) and J is TRBJ2-1, with 9 bases aligning to TRBD2. Unmatched junction bases numbered 10, after V lost 5 bases and J lost 5 bases. The CDR3 covers 16 residues. CDR1 and CDR2 from the germline V gene are LGHDT and YNNKEL (reference sequence). CDR3: CASSSQAGGTHNEQFF. The CDR3 DNA sequence: TGTGCCAGCAGCTCACAAGCGGGGGGCACCCACAATGAGCAGTTCTTC.

The chain combines TRBV4-3 with TRBJ2-7; 7 positions match TRBD2. Germline V gives CDR1 LGHNA, CDR2 YSLEER. The junction had 4 bases not matched to a gene; V was cut back by 0 bases and J by 2 bases. The length of the CDR3 is 15 residues. The CDR3: CASSQDWGGTYEQYF. CDR3 DNA: TGCGCCAGCAGCCAAGATTGGGGAGGGACCTACGAGCAGTACTTC.

J is TRBJ1-5 and V is TRBV28; perhaps TRBD1 as D (6 bases). V was cut by 6 bases and J by 4 bases, with 16 bases left in between. The CDR3 covers 15 residues. Germline loops: CDR1 MDHEN, CDR2 SYDVKM. Here the CDR3 reads CASRTGYGDNQPQHF. Here the CDR3 DNA reads TGTGCCAGCAGAACAGGGTACGGTGATAATCAGCCCCAGCATTTT.

V gene TRBV7-2 combines with J gene TRBJ1-1; no firm D call. V was shortened by 4 bases and J by 5 bases, with 14 bases between the two germline ends. This CDR3 spans 14 amino acids. Per the germline V gene, CDR1 is SGHTA and CDR2 is FQGNSA. CDR3 loop: CASSSWATGTEAFF. The CDR3 DNA reads TGTGCCAGCAGCTCCTGGGCCACGGGGACTGAAGCTTTCTTT.

The gene calls are TRBV30 and TRBJ1-4; the D is unclear. Germline V gene lookup returns CDR1 GTSNPN and CDR2 SVGIG (reference sequence). The CDR3 contains 16 residues. Trimming pared 1 base from V and 0 bases from J, leaving 12 bases between. The CDR3 bases are TGTGCCTGGAGTGGCCCTTCGGGTGCAACTAATGAAAAACTGTTTTTT. Protein: CAWSGPSGATNEKLFF. Full variable domain (remainder filled in from reference TRBV30 and TRBJ1-4): SQTIHQWPATLVQPVGSPLSLECTVEGTSNPNLYWYRQAAGRGLQLLFYSVGIGQISSEVPQNLSASRPQDRQFILSSKKLLLSDSGFYLCAWSGPSGATNEKLFFGSGTQLSVL.

The chain joins TRBV30 to TRBJ1-4, with 7 bases that match TRBD1. V shed 1 base and J 4 bases; nucleotides not matched to a gene: 6. Germline CDR1 GTSNPN, CDR2 SVGIG (reference sequence). This CDR3 is built from 15 residues. The CDR3 nucleotides read TGTGCCTGGAGTGAGGCAGGGGGAGTTAATGAAAAACTGTTTTTT. It translates to CAWSEAGGVNEKLFF.

The CDR3 loop is CAWSEQTYEQYF. CDR3 coding DNA: TGTGCCTGGAGTGAACAGACCTACGAGCAGTACTTC. The gene calls are TRBV30 and TRBJ2-7; D remains ambiguous. This CDR3 region has 12 residues. The germline gives CDR1 GTSNPN, CDR2 SVGIG (reference sequence). V lost 1 base and J 2 bases, leaving 6 bases between the germline ends. The full variable domain, with the rest looked up from reference TRBV30 and TRBJ2-7, is SQTIHQWPATLVQPVGSPLSLECTVEGTSNPNLYWYRQAAGRGLQLLFYSVGIGQISSEVPQNLSASRPQDRQFILSSKKLLLSDSGFYLCAWSEQTYEQYFGPGTRLTVT.

The V and J genes are TRBV19 and TRBJ2-5; 10 bases agree with TRBD2. The V and J ends lost 5 bases and 5 bases, in that order; junction bases with no gene match: 8. The CDR3 sequence is 15 residues long. Germline assignment: CDR1 LNHDA and CDR2 SQIVND (reference sequence). The CDR3 loop is CASSVSGRDRETQYF. In DNA form, the CDR3 reads TGTGCCAGTAGTGTGAGCGGGAGGGATCGTGAGACCCAGTACTTC. Using reference TRBV19 and TRBJ2-5 for the parts outside the CDR3, the full variable domain is DGGITQSPKYLFRKEGQNVTLSCEQNLNHDAMYWYRQDPGQGLRLIYYSQIVNDFQKGDIAEGYSVSREKKESFPLTVTSAQKNPTAFYLCASSVSGRDRETQYFGPGTRLLVL.

A note on this clone: This sample also contains other DNA sequences that code for the same CDR3. The chain uses TRBV5-1 and TRBJ1-1, with D maybe TRBD1 (5 bases). Germline CDR1 is SGHRS and CDR2 is YFSETQ. Trimming stripped 0 bases from V and 1 base from J, with 7 bases between. CDR3 size: 14 residues. CDR3 sequence (DNA): TGCGCCAGCAGCTTGGCCCAGGGGAACACTGAAGCTTTCTTT. Translated, it gives CASSLAQGNTEAFF.

CDR3 coding DNA: TGTGCCAGCATTAATCTCCAACCCCAGATTAACTATGGCTACACCTTC. It is translated as CASINLQPQINYGYTF. This rearrangement joins TRBV21-1 to TRBJ1-2; TRBD1, as called in the table, went unchecked against the DNA. TRBV21-1 is annotated as a pseudogene. This CDR3 contains 16 residues.

This clone was detected a few times. The chain links TRBV6-5 to TRBJ1-5; 9 bases fit TRBD1. The CDR3 runs to 14 residues. Germline V CDR1 and CDR2: MNHEY, SVGAGI. Trimming cost V 4 bases and J 4 bases; bases outside gene matches: 2. The CDR3 region has the DNA TGTGCCAGCAGTTCGACAGGGGGGAATCAGCCCCAGCATTTT. Its translation is CASSSTGGNQPQHF.

J is TRBJ1-1 and V is TRBV28; D possibly corresponds to TRBD1 (5 bases). The ends were cut back, 3 bases at V and 7 bases at J, with 12 bases in the middle. The CDR3 is 13 residues long. CDR1 and CDR2 from the germline V gene are MDHEN and SYDVKM. The CDR3 is CASSFFGALEAFF. The DNA of the CDR3 is TGTGCCAGCAGTTTCTTTGGGGCGCTTGAAGCTTTCTTT.

CDR3 sequence reads: CASSENDRSLSYEQYF. The CDR3 DNA is TGTGCCAGCAGCGAAAACGACAGGAGCCTCTCCTACGAGCAGTACTTC. The chain links TRBV11-3 to TRBJ2-7; TRBD1 might be the D (6 bases). Between the trimmed V and J ends, which lost 5 bases and 0 bases, there was a span of 17 bases. The CDR3 spans 16 residues. The V gene's germline CDR1 is SGHNT and CDR2 YENEEA. Combining the CDR3 with reference TRBV11-3 and TRBJ2-7 gives the whole variable domain EAGVVQSPRYKIIEKKQPVAFWCNPISGHNTLYWYLQNLGQGPELLIRYENEEAVDDSQLPKDRFSAERLKGVDSTLKIQPAELGDSAVYLCASSENDRSLSYEQYFGPGTRLTVT.

This clone was seen just once. This chain joins TRBV3-1 (or the pseudogene TRBV3-2) and TRBJ2-1, with TRBD2 matching 9 bases. Germline CDR1 LGHDT, CDR2 YNNKEL (reference sequence). The CDR3 sequence is 13 residues long. After removal of 1 base from V and 14 bases from J, the junction contained 6 bases not matched to a gene. DNA for the CDR3: TGTGCCAGCAGCCAAGGACGGACTAGCGATAAGTTCTTC. Amino acid sequence: CASSQGRTSDKFF.

The chain recombines TRBV5-4 with TRBJ2-2; D may be TRBD1 (5 bases). V lost 0 bases to trimming and J lost 7 bases, with 13 bases between them. Germline V lookup: CDR1 SGHNT, CDR2 YYREEE (reference sequence). The CDR3 runs 15 residues. The CDR3 nucleotides are TGTGCCAGCAGCTTGGTCCAGGGAATAAGCGGGGAGCTGTTTTTT. Translated, it gives CASSLVQGISGELFF.

The DNA for the CDR3 is TGTGCCAGTATGGACAGGGGGGAAATGATGGAGACCCAGTACTTC. Translation: CASMDRGEMMETQYF. V gene TRBV7-3 combines with J gene TRBJ2-5; 10 bases line up with TRBD1. Germline V gene lookup returns CDR1 SGHTA and CDR2 FQGTGA. The CDR3 loop spans 15 amino acids. After removal of 9 bases from V and 5 bases from J, the junction contained 12 bases not matched to a gene.

The J gene is TRBJ2-5, the V gene TRBV28, with 7 bases identical to TRBD1. CDR3 length: 12 amino acids. V dropped 10 bases and J dropped 3; count of bases not matched to a gene: 5. The germline CDR1 and CDR2 sequences are MDHEN and SYDVKM. In DNA form, the CDR3 reads TGTGCCACCTCCAGGGGGAAAGAGACCCAGTACTTC. Its protein product is CATSRGKETQYF.

This chain joins TRBV7-8 and TRBJ1-2; 10 nucleotides match TRBD1. V dropped 0 bases and J dropped 2; count of bases not matched to a gene: 3. CDR3 size: 16 residues. Germline V lookup: CDR1 SGHVS, CDR2 FQNEAQ. CDR3 nucleotide sequence: TGTGCCAGCAGCTTAGCGCGGGGACAGGGGAACTATGGCTACACCTTC. This encodes CASSLARGQGNYGYTF. Variable domain in full (rest from reference TRBV7-8 and TRBJ1-2): GAGVSQSPRYKVAKRGQDVALRCDPISGHVSLFWYQQALGQGPEFLTYFQNEAQLDKSGLPSDRFFAERPEGSVSTLKIQRTQQEDSAVYLCASSLARGQGNYGYTFGSGTRLTVV.

This clone has just a few counts. This chain joins TRBV7-9 and TRBJ2-5, with a weak D call TRBD1 (5 bases). Germline CDR1 and CDR2: SEHNR and FQNEAQ (reference sequence). The CDR3 extends over 16 amino acids. V was shortened by 4 bases and J by 1 base, with 16 bases between the two germline ends. CDR3 in amino acids: CASSSSLTDPQETQYF. In DNA, the CDR3 is TGTGCCAGCAGCTCCTCACTGACAGATCCCCAAGAGACCCAGTACTTC.